This TCR beta chain emerged from a study of blood T cell repertoires in COVID-19. About the study: The samples span acute and convalescent COVID-19 from the United States, Italy and Spain. Nucleic acid was either cDNA or gDNA, and it came from T cells, B-cell-depleted T cells, or PBMCs.

In the authors' workflow: Reference gene primers were amplified, and this amplification served to estimate nucleated cell counts. Some clones are missing from TCRdb's copy, which holds only in-frame ones; the method was immunoSEQ multiplex PCR. The V and J calls and clone size are taken from that table; D and trimming were inferred from the DNA. The repertoire consists of tens of thousands of clones, with 80% to 90% occurring once and the leading ten covering more than 12%. The germline V gene has CDR1 SGHRS and CDR2 YFSETQ. This CDR3 contains 14 residues. Trimming removed 4 bases at V and 1 base at J, with 11 bases between.

Sequencing input: peripheral blood. The TCR was taken from a man at least 80 years old with acute or convalescent COVID-19. This sequence joins TRBV5-1 and TRBJ1-1; a weak D match, TRBD1 (5 bases). CDR3 residues: CASSRGLPNTEAFF. The CDR3 nucleotides read TGCGCCAGCAGCCGGGGACTGCCGAACACTGAAGCTTTCTTT.